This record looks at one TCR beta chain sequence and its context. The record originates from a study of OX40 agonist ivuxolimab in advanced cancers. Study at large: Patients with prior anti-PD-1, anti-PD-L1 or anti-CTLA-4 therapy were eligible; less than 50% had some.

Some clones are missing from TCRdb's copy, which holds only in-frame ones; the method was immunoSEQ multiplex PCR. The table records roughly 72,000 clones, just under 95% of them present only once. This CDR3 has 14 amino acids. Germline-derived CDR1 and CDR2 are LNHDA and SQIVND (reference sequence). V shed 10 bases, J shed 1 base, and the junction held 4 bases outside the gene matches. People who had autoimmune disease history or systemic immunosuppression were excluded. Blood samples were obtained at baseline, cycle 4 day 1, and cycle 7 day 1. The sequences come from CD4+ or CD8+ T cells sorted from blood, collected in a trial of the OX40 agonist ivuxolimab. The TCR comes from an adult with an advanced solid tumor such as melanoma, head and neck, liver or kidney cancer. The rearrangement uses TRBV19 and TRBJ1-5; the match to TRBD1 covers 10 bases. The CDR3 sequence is CATRQGASNQPQHF. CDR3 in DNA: TGTGCCACCCGACAGGGGGCCAGCAATCAGCCCCAGCATTTT.